The source of this T cell receptor (beta chain) is a study of technical replicates of blood from four donors. The V and J ends lost 0 bases and 4 bases, in that order; junction bases with no gene match: 5. This CDR3 comprises 16 residues. The germline gives CDR1 LGHNA, CDR2 YSLEER. The assay was immunoSEQ multiplex PCR, and TCRdb's table has in-frame clones only and misses some. The repertoire holds roughly 50,000 clones, with 93% as singletons. The source is a human donor in good health. Some clones in this sample may be carry-over from other donors' samples. The sequencing input was PBMCs. V usage is TRBV4-3 and J usage is TRBJ2-1, with 8 bases fitting TRBD2. CDR3 sequence: CASSQETAGGYNEQFF. DNA of the CDR3: TGCGCCAGCAGCCAAGAGACGGCGGGAGGTTACAATGAGCAGTTCTTC.